Listed below are T cell receptor beta chains from one sample, sequenced in a study of T cell clusters in autoimmune cytopenias. After re-calling the multiplex PCR reads, TCRdb lists one entry per CDR3 protein, DNA absent. This sample carries some 3,000 distinct CDR3 sequences, with roughly 6.2% going to the ten biggest clones. This same sample was also taken into another study, of T cell repertoires in aging, cancer and after chemotherapy.

The sequencing sample was made of peripheral blood. The source is a human donor in good health. Each CDR3 is given with its conserved first and last residue. Fields, in order: CDR3 length, J gene, V gene, clone size, CDR3 protein. Part of the rows lack a size; the others show once, few, many or a class for expanded clones.

14	TRBJ2-3	TRBV5-1	medium-sized	CASSLEGATDTQYF
17	TRBJ1-2	TRBV7-9	medium-sized	CASSSPTLPRGNYGYTF
15	TRBJ1-3	TRBV15	medium-sized	CATSRGQTSGNTIYF
14	TRBJ1-1	TRBV7-2	medium-sized	CASSLGERFREAFF
16	TRBJ2-2	TRBV12-3/TRBV12-4	medium-sized	CASSLMPEGNTGELFF
13	TRBJ2-2	TRBV30	large	CAYDREGDGELFF
17	TRBJ1-5	TRBV19	medium-sized	CASSRNPQGESNQPQHF
17	TRBJ2-1	TRBV6-1	-	CASMSGTSGMALNEQFF
15	TRBJ1-2	TRBV15	-	CASSLSVGQENGYTF
14	TRBJ2-1	TRBV20-1	-	CSAYRTSGRGEQFF
15	TRBJ1-1	TRBV19	-	CASSMAGQGATEAFF
17	TRBJ2-3	TRBV18	medium-sized	CASSPQGLARSTDTQYF
14	TRBJ2-1	TRBV6-1	medium-sized	CASRKAGVSNEQFF
16	TRBJ2-3	TRBV5-1	-	CASSQGGTGGTDTQYF
15	TRBJ2-2	TRBV6-1	medium-sized	CATGLAGSNTGELFF
16	TRBJ2-4	TRBV18	-	CASSPGRRGAKNIQYF
14	TRBJ2-3	TRBV10-1	medium-sized	CASSEGAGADTQYF
12	TRBJ1-2	TRBV28	-	CASRTGIYGYTF
16	TRBJ2-7	TRBV5-1	-	CASSLDPGTGGNEQYF
12	TRBJ2-7	TRBV6-6	medium-sized	CASNARAYEQYF
16	TRBJ2-4	TRBV7-2	-	CASSPRQGGFKNIQYF
13	TRBJ1-2	TRBV7-9	-	CASSSPGDYGYTF
14	TRBJ2-5	TRBV6-6	medium-sized	CASRHSGQQETQYF
15	TRBJ1-6	TRBV6-1	medium-sized	CASSGKQEANSPLHF
15	TRBJ2-7	TRBV7-9	-	CASSPYPDRDYEQYF
12	TRBJ2-3	TRBV12-3/TRBV12-4	medium-sized	CATSRGTDTQYF
14	TRBJ2-7	TRBV5-4	medium-sized	CASSRRLGLGEQYF
20	TRBJ2-3	TRBV5-1	-	CASSLWASSDDIVRTDTQYF
13	TRBJ2-7	TRBV5-1	medium-sized	CASSSTGNREQYF
14	TRBJ2-7	TRBV6-6	medium-sized	CASSYGHPSYEQYF
12	TRBJ2-7	TRBV13	medium-sized	CASSFEVGEQYF
15	TRBJ2-5	TRBV5-4	medium-sized	CASSFQQGWGETQYF
15	TRBJ1-4	TRBV4-3	-	CASSPSSIGREKLFF
13	TRBJ2-1	TRBV19	medium-sized	CASSPQGRNEQFF
14	TRBJ2-7	TRBV6-5	medium-sized	CASSGSGAAYEQYF
13	TRBJ1-5	TRBV20-1	-	CSAGRDSNQPQHF
15	TRBJ2-4	TRBV23-1	-	CASSQSSRGKNIQYF
11	TRBJ2-1	TRBV29-1	large	CSVEDGTKPFF
17	TRBJ2-1	TRBV6-1	medium-sized	CASSGRPPQIANNEQFF
13	TRBJ1-1	TRBV29-1	medium-sized	CSVRVLYGTEAFF
16	TRBJ2-2	TRBV21-1	-	CASSKVGDRETGELFF
18	TRBJ2-2	TRBV5-1	-	CASSLVGAASGSAGELFF
16	TRBJ2-5	TRBV20-1	-	CSAKTGTSASLETQYF
18	TRBJ2-6	TRBV27	medium-sized	CASSPRGAGNSGANVLTF
15	TRBJ1-4	TRBV29-1	large	CSVGEHGRAGEKLFF
14	TRBJ1-4	TRBV7-9	medium-sized	CASSLSLGGEKLFF
14	TRBJ2-7	TRBV5-4	medium-sized	CASSLKGGKYEQYF
17	TRBJ2-2	TRBV19	medium-sized	CASSMILGQRGTGELFF
16	TRBJ1-6	TRBV6-5	medium-sized	CASSYSGRSLNSPLHF
16	TRBJ1-1	TRBV19	medium-sized	CASSMLGQGSDTEAFF
14	TRBJ2-7	TRBV24-1	medium-sized	CATSVGQGDSEQYF
18	TRBJ2-3	TRBV14	-	CASSHPKRTQAGTDTQYF
14	TRBJ2-5	TRBV5-6	medium-sized	CASSFDTGRGGQYF
14	TRBJ1-2	TRBV5-1	-	CASSLTQGNYGYTF
20	TRBJ2-6	TRBV6-1	medium-sized	CASREVVGARHSSGANVLTF
15	TRBJ1-2	TRBV18	medium-sized	CASSPQSGGNYGYTF
13	TRBJ1-1	TRBV6-5	medium-sized	CASSRAPNTEAFF
13	TRBJ2-1	TRBV5-1	medium-sized	CASSLREGYEQFF
15	TRBJ2-1	TRBV24-1	-	CATSVPGLGYNEQFF
12	TRBJ2-2	TRBV5-1	-	CASRWNTGELFF